This TCR beta chain was identified in a study of blood T cell repertoires in COVID-19. The data were produced by immunoSEQ multiplex PCR, yet TCRdb's version contains in-frame clones alone and is incomplete. Here the sample spans 100,000 to 150,000 clones, around nine tenths being singletons. The CDR3 spans 15 residues. The germline V gene encodes CDR1 SNHLY and CDR2 FYNNEI. The junction had 7 bases not matched to a gene; V was cut back by 5 bases and J by 9 bases. The chain couples TRBV2 to TRBJ2-1, with TRBD2 matching 13 bases. Sequencing was carried out using peripheral blood. The clonotype was recovered from a woman over 75 with acute or convalescent COVID-19. The CDR3 DNA reads TGTGCCAGCAGTCCTACTAGCGGGGGGGCCGGTGAGCAGTTCTTC. Translation: CASSPTSGGAGEQFF.